The clone carrying this T cell receptor (beta chain) was counted once. Its antigen is as yet unknown. The entry originates in a study of T cells in Graves' hyperthyroidism and ophthalmopathy. Study summary: Peripheral blood was secured at the point of initial diagnosis, before any treatment. Whole-study results and caveats: Expanded thyroid clonotypes (above 0.001) were mostly also found in blood.

Fresh peripheral blood, 8 to 10 ml, was the source of the PBMCs. Per germline, CDR1 SGHRS and CDR2 YFSETQ. Trimming removed 2 bases at V and 5 bases at J, with 14 bases between. The CDR3 loop spans 14 amino acids. TCR beta CDR3 region amplification was performed from RNA transcripts. TCR CDR3 regions were first amplified by RT-PCR with HTBI primers. TCRdb reanalysed the multiplex PCR reads using MiXCR and keeps one entry per CDR3 protein. The sample comprises more than 300,000 distinct CDR3 sequences, more than 12% of which are singletons, and 15% to 20% rests with the top ten. The sequence came from a woman in her twenties or thirties with Graves' ophthalmopathy. Material: blood. The V gene is TRBV5-1, the J gene TRBJ2-7; TRBD1 might be the D (6 bases). The CDR3 reads CASSFHRESDEQYF. In DNA form, the CDR3 reads TGCGCCAGCAGCTTCCACAGGGAAAGTGACGAGCAGTACTTC.